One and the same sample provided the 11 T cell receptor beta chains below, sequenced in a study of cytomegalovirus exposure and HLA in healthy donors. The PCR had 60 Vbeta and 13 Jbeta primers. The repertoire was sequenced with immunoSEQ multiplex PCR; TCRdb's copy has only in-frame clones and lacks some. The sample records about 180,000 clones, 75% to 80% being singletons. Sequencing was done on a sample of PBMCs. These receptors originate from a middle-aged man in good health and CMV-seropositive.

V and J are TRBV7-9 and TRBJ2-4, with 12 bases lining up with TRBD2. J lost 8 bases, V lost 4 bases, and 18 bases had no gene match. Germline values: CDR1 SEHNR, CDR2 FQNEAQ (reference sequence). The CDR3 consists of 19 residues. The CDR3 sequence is CASSSDLASGRAREDIQYF. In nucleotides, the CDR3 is TGTGCCAGCAGCTCCGACTTAGCTAGCGGGAGGGCCCGGGAGGACATTCAGTACTTC.

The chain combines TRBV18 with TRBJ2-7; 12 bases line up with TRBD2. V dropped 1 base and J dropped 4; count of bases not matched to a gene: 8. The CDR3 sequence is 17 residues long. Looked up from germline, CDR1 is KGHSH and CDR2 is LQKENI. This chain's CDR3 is CASSPRLAGGLNYEQYF. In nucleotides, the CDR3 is TGTGCCAGCTCACCACGCCTAGCGGGAGGGCTAAATTACGAGCAGTACTTC.

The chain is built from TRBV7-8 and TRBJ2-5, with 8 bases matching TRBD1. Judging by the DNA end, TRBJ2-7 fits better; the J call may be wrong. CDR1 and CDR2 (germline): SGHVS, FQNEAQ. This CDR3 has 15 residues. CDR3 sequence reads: CASSPQGADSYEQYF. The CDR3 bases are TGTGCCAGCAGCCCGCAGGGGGCCGATTCCTACGAGCAGTACTTC.

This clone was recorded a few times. CDR3 region: CSQDRGPYNEQFF. Here the CDR3 DNA reads TGCAGCCAGGACAGGGGCCCCTACAATGAGCAGTTCTTC. The chain combines TRBV29-1 with TRBJ2-1, with 9 bases lining up with TRBD1. The CDR3 is made up of 13 amino acids. The trim removed 8 bases at V and 2 bases at J, leaving 4 bases unmatched. Germline V lookup: CDR1 SQVTM, CDR2 ANQGSEA.

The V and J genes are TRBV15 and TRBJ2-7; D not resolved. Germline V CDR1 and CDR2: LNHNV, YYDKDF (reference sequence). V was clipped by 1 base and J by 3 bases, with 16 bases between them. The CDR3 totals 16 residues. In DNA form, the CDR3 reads TGTGCCACCAGCAGAGCCCCGTACGACTTATACTACGAGCAGTACTTC. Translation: CATSRAPYDLYYEQYF.

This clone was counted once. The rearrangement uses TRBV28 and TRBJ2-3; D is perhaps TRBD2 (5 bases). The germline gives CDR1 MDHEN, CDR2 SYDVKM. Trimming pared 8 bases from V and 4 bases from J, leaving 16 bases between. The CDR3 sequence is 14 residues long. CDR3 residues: CASLAGSRADTQYF. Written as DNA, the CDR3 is TGTGCCAGCCTAGCTGGGAGTCGGGCAGATACGCAGTATTTT.

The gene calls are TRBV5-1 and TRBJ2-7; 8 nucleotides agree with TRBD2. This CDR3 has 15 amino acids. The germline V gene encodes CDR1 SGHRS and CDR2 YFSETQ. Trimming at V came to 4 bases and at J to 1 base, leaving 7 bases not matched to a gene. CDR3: CASSAASGRSYEQYF. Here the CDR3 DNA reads TGCGCCAGCAGCGCAGCTAGCGGGCGGTCCTACGAGCAGTACTTC.

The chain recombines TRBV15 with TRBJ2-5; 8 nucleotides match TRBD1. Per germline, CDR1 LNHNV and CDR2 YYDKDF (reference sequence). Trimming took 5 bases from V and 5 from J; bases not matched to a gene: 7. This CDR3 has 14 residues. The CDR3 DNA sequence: TGTGCCACCAGCCCGCAGGGGGCGAAGGAGACCCAGTACTTC. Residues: CATSPQGAKETQYF.

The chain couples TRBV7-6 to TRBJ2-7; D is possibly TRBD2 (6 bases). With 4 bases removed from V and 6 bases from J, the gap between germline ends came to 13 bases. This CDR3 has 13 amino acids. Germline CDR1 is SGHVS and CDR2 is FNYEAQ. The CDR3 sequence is CASSSTRGSEQYF. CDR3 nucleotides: TGTGCCAGCAGCTCGACCCGGGGGAGCGAGCAGTACTTC.

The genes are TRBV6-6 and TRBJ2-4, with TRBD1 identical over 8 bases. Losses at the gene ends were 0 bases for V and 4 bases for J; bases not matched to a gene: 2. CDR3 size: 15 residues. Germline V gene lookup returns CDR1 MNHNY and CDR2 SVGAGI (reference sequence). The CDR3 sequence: CASSYSDRDKNIQYF. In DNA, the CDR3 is TGTGCCAGCAGTTACTCGGACAGGGATAAAAACATTCAGTACTTC.

The CDR3 region is CASSTGSSGNTIYF. In DNA, the CDR3 is TGTGCCAGCTCGACAGGGTCCTCTGGAAACACCATATATTTT. The chain is built from TRBV6-1 and TRBJ1-3; 7 bases match TRBD1. V lost 8 bases and J lost 0; bases outside the gene matches: 4. Germline CDR1 MNHNS, CDR2 SASEGT. The CDR3 is 14 amino acids.